This T cell receptor (beta chain) emerged from a study of blood T cell repertoires in COVID-19. Overall study: Sites across the United States, Italy and Spain contributed samples from acute and convalescent COVID-19.

The method was immunoSEQ multiplex PCR; TCRdb's version includes in-frame clones alone and lacks a portion of them. The table lists a few hundred thousand clones, about 90% of them singletons, with about 1.8% in the top ten. Study members were between roughly 18 and 100 years old and lived in 24 US regions. The study assigned cohorts using participant-reported clinical history. CDR3 size: 15 residues. The J segment lost 0 bases and the V segment lost 5 bases, leaving 5 bases of the junction unmatched. The V gene's germline CDR1 is MDHEN and CDR2 SYDVKM. The specimen sequenced was PBMCs or T cells enriched from blood (not recorded which). The clonotype was recovered from a woman in her 30s who had recovered from COVID-19. The V call is TRBV28, the J call TRBJ1-1; 8 bases line up with TRBD1. In nucleotides, the CDR3 is TGTGCCAGCAGTCCTCGGGACAGGTTGAACACTGAAGCTTTCTTT. Protein sequence: CASSPRDRLNTEAFF.